One and the same sample provided the 29 T cell receptor beta chains below, sequenced in a study of cytomegalovirus exposure and HLA in healthy donors (dated by TCRdb to about 2017). Library preparation was by the immunoSEQ multiplex PCR assay. The multiplex PCR relied on a mix of 60 forward primers for TCR Vbeta segments and 13 reverse primers for TCR Jbeta segments. The source is immuneACCESS, and TCRdb retained only in-frame sequences with V and J called. Part of the clones is not carried over; for the studies checked, unresolved V genes explain less than half of this, and the remainder is unexplained. In all, the sample holds about 84,000 clones, and around three fifths of those were seen once. Over 14% of the sample belongs to the ten largest clones. Sequencing was done on a sample of PBMCs. The source of these receptors is a woman aged 40 to 50 in good health and CMV-seropositive.

This clone was observed a handful of times. The chain has TRBV10-2 and TRBJ2-5, with 8 bases lining up with TRBD1. J gave up 5 bases and V 6 bases, and 5 bases lay outside the gene matches. This CDR3 is built from 13 residues. Germline values: CDR1 WSHSY, CDR2 SAAADI. CDR3 DNA: TGCGCCAGCAGCGCAGGGGGCCAGGAGACCCAGTACTTC. Protein sequence: CASSAGGQETQYF.

The chain recombines TRBV4-3 with TRBJ2-7, with TRBD2 as a possible D gene (6 bases). V was cut by 0 bases and J by 2 bases, with 14 bases left in between. Germline values: CDR1 LGHNA, CDR2 YSLEER. The CDR3 runs to 16 residues. CDR3 coding DNA: TGCGCCAGCAGCCAAGAAAGGCGGGAACTCGCCTACGAGCAGTACTTC. Translated: CASSQERRELAYEQYF.

The gene calls are TRBV7-2 and TRBJ2-7, with 7 nucleotides matching TRBD2. The V gene's germline CDR1 is SGHTA and CDR2 FQGNSA. V dropped 0 bases and J dropped 4; count of bases not matched to a gene: 15. The CDR3 runs 18 residues. The CDR3 loop reads CASSLAGGIREMRYEQYF. The CDR3 DNA reads as TGTGCCAGCAGCTTAGCGGGGGGGATTCGTGAAATGCGGTACGAGCAGTACTTC.

The chain carries TRBV19 and TRBJ2-3; TRBD2 matches 9 bases. From germline, CDR1 is LNHDA and CDR2 SQIVND (reference sequence). There are 15 residues in the CDR3. Trimming removed 4 bases from V and 2 bases from J; junction bases left unmatched: 4. CDR3 sequence (DNA): TGTGCCAGTAGTACAATAGCGGGGGACACAGATACGCAGTATTTT. It codes for CASSTIAGDTDTQYF.

In this sample, this clone turned up a few times. The chain has TRBV18 and TRBJ2-7, with 8 bases lining up with TRBD1. Unmatched junction bases numbered 5, after V lost 3 bases and J lost 7 bases. The CDR3 is 13 residues long. Germline V CDR1 and CDR2: KGHSH, LQKENI. CDR3 loop: CASSPGQGNEQYF. The CDR3, as DNA: TGTGCCAGCTCACCTGGACAGGGCAATGAGCAGTACTTC.

This clone was counted a few times. V usage is TRBV5-5 and J usage is TRBJ1-1, with D unclear. The CDR3 is 15 amino acids. Trimming cost V 0 bases and J 8 bases, with 17 bases left between them. Germline CDR1 and CDR2: SGHKS and YYEKEE (reference sequence). The DNA of the CDR3 is TGTGCCAGCAGCTTGGCCGGGAGTGCGGTAGGGGAAGCTTTCTTT. Amino acid sequence: CASSLAGSAVGEAFF. The entire variable domain, with the rest obtained from reference TRBV5-5 and TRBJ1-1, is as follows: DAGVTQSPTHLIKTRGQQVTLRCSPISGHKSVSWYQQVLGQGPQFIFQYYEKEERGRGNFPDRFSARQFPNYSSELNVNALLLGDSALYLCASSLAGSAVGEAFFGQGTRLTVV.

This chain connects TRBV9 to TRBJ2-3; perhaps TRBD2 as D (6 bases). CDR3 size: 15 residues. The germline V gene encodes CDR1 SGDLS and CDR2 YYNGEE. The V and J ends lost 2 bases and 2 bases respectively, with 12 bases between them. The DNA of the CDR3 is TGTGCCAGCAGCGTGGAGGGCGGGGTCACAGATACGCAGTATTTT. Its protein product is CASSVEGGVTDTQYF. The full variable domain, its missing parts supplied by reference TRBV9 and TRBJ2-3, is DSGVTQTPKHLITATGQRVTLRCSPRSGDLSVYWYQQSLDQGLQFLIQYYNGEERAKGNILERFSAQQFPDLHSELNLSSLELGDSALYFCASSVEGGVTDTQYFGPGTRLTVL.

This clone has more than one count but fewer than ten. Here the CDR3 DNA reads TGTGCCAGCAGCCTGGGACTAGCGGTGAGGGGTGAGCAGTTCTTC. Translating gives CASSLGLAVRGEQFF. This sequence joins TRBV6-5 and TRBJ2-1; 11 bases line up with TRBD2. This CDR3 comprises 15 residues. V was clipped by 6 bases and J by 9 bases; unmatched bases: 10. Germline lookup yields CDR1 MNHEY and CDR2 SVGAGI.

V gene TRBV19 combines with J gene TRBJ1-2; TRBD1 matches 8 bases. Germline CDR1 is LNHDA and CDR2 is SQIVND (reference sequence). V lost 6 bases to trimming and J lost 4 bases; unmatched junction nucleotides: 7. The CDR3 runs 14 residues. Here the CDR3 DNA reads TGTGCCAGTAGCCTGACAGGGGAGTCCTATGGCTACACCTTC. As protein: CASSLTGESYGYTF. The full variable domain, in which reference TRBV19 and TRBJ1-2 provide the parts outside the CDR3, is DGGITQSPKYLFRKEGQNVTLSCEQNLNHDAMYWYRQDPGQGLRLIYYSQIVNDFQKGDIAEGYSVSREKKESFPLTVTSAQKNPTAFYLCASSLTGESYGYTFGSGTRLTVV.

The rearrangement joins TRBV28 to TRBJ1-2; D might be TRBD1 (5 bases). Germline assignment: CDR1 MDHEN and CDR2 SYDVKM. The CDR3 has 14 residues. The V end was cut by 6 bases, the J end by 7 bases, with 18 bases between. CDR3 loop: CASSQTLGRGGYTF. DNA of the CDR3: TGTGCCAGCAGCCAGACACTTGGGAGGGGTGGCTACACCTTC.

The chain employs TRBV7-2 and TRBJ1-3; D gene ambiguous. This CDR3 region has 14 residues. Trimming shortened V by 5 bases and J by 0 bases, and 8 bases separated the two germline ends. Germline V gene sequence: CDR1 SGHTA, CDR2 FQGNSA. CDR3 sequence: CASSPGFSGNTIYF. The CDR3 DNA is TGTGCCAGCAGCCCCGGTTTCTCTGGAAACACCATATATTTT.

The chain couples TRBV5-4 to TRBJ2-3; D gene uncertain. V lost 4 bases to trimming and J lost 0 bases, with 9 bases between them. This CDR3 comprises 14 residues. The V gene's germline CDR1 is SGHNT and CDR2 YYREEE (reference sequence). The CDR3 protein is CASSVYFSTDTQYF. The CDR3 DNA follows: TGTGCCAGCAGCGTATATTTTAGCACAGATACGCAGTATTTT. The variable domain in full, with the rest retrieved from reference TRBV5-4 and TRBJ2-3, is ETGVTQSPTHLIKTRGQQVTLRCSSQSGHNTVSWYQQALGQGPQFIFQYYREEENGRGNFPPRFSGLQFPNYSSELNVNALELDDSALYLCASSVYFSTDTQYFGPGTRLTVL.

The V and J genes are TRBV18 and TRBJ1-5; no firm D call. CDR3 length equals 12 residues. The germline V and J ends were trimmed by 2 bases and 6 bases, with 5 bases remaining between them. Germline CDR1 is KGHSH and CDR2 is LQKENI. This CDR3 reads CASSPSGQPQHF. For the CDR3, the DNA is TGTGCCAGCTCACCAAGCGGTCAGCCCCAGCATTTT. The full variable domain, with the rest looked up from reference TRBV18 and TRBJ1-5, is NAGVMQNPRHLVRRRGQEARLRCSPMKGHSHVYWYRQLPEEGLKFMVYLQKENIIDESGMPKERFSAEFPKEGPSILRIQQVVRGDSAAYFCASSPSGQPQHFGDGTRLSIL.

The genes are TRBV4-3 and TRBJ1-4, with TRBD1 matching 7 bases. This CDR3 comprises 15 residues. Trimming at V came to 6 bases and at J to 10 bases, leaving 14 bases not matched to a gene. The germline V gene has CDR1 LGHNA and CDR2 YSLEER. The CDR3 nucleotides read TGCGCCAGCAGTCCCATAGGGGGCGCGGTCGGAAAACTGTTTTTT. Residues: CASSPIGGAVGKLFF.

The count of this clone is one. V gene TRBV7-2 combines with J gene TRBJ1-1, with 7 bases aligning to TRBD1. Trimming took 1 base from V and 2 from J; bases not matched to a gene: 1. CDR1 is SGHTA and CDR2 is FQGNSA in the germline V gene. This CDR3 is built from 14 residues. CDR3 amino acids: CASSLEGANTEAFF. CDR3 DNA: TGTGCCAGCAGCTTAGAGGGGGCTAACACTGAAGCTTTCTTT.

This clone showed up just once. The V gene is TRBV10-3, the J gene TRBJ1-2, with a weak D call TRBD1 (6 bases). V gave up 6 bases and J gave up 0 bases, with 11 bases separating them. The CDR3 contains 14 residues. In germline, CDR1 is ENHRY, CDR2 SYGVKD. The chain's CDR3 is CAISNRESNYGYTF. DNA for the CDR3: TGTGCCATCAGCAACAGGGAGTCTAACTATGGCTACACCTTC.

V is TRBV25-1 and J is TRBJ2-1; D call uncertain. V was cut by 1 base and J by 3 bases, with 7 bases left in between. Germline V gene data show CDR1 as MGHDK and CDR2 as SYGVNS. The length of the CDR3 is 14 residues. The chain's CDR3 is CASSESPGYNEQFF. The CDR3 coding sequence is TGTGCCAGCAGTGAATCCCCGGGCTACAATGAGCAGTTCTTC.

The CDR3 spells CASSSLGDTGELFF. For the CDR3, the DNA is TGCGCCAGCAGCTCGTTGGGAGACACCGGGGAGCTGTTTTTT. The chain links TRBV5-1 to TRBJ2-2; tentative D call: TRBD2 (5 bases). Germline assignment: CDR1 SGHRS and CDR2 YFSETQ. With 3 bases removed from V and 3 bases from J, the gap between germline ends came to 9 bases. This CDR3 has 14 amino acids. Supplemented by reference TRBV5-1 and TRBJ2-2, the full variable domain reads KAGVTQTPRYLIKTRGQQVTLSCSPISGHRSVSWYQQTPGQGLQFLFEYFSETQRNKGNFPGRFSGRQFSNSRSEMNVSTLELGDSALYLCASSSLGDTGELFFGEGSRLTVL.

This clone came up a few times. J is TRBJ2-5 and V is TRBV6-5, with D possibly matching TRBD2 (5 bases). Near its end, the DNA agrees better with TRBJ2-7, so the J call may be wrong. The CDR3 consists of 16 residues. Germline CDR1 reads MNHEY; CDR2 reads SVGAGI. The CDR3, as DNA: TGTGCCAGCAGTTACTCTGCAGAGGGCGCGCCCTACGAGCAGTACTTC. Its translation: CASSYSAEGAPYEQYF.

The V gene is TRBV28, the J gene TRBJ1-2, with 9 bases that match TRBD1. Trimming at V came to 8 bases and at J to 4 bases, leaving 8 bases not matched to a gene. Per germline, CDR1 MDHEN and CDR2 SYDVKM. The length of the CDR3 is 14 residues. In nucleotides, the CDR3 is TGTGCCAGCCGCCTTACAGGGGGCGCCTATGGCTACACCTTC. This sequence encodes CASRLTGGAYGYTF.

The rearrangement joins TRBV4-3 to TRBJ2-3, with D unresolved. Trimming took off 0 bases at V and 2 bases at J, with 6 bases between the two ends. The CDR3 is 14 amino acids. The germline V gene encodes CDR1 LGHNA and CDR2 YSLEER. CDR3 region: CASSQDSFTDTQYF. The DNA of the CDR3 is TGCGCCAGCAGCCAAGATTCCTTCACAGATACGCAGTATTTT.

V is TRBV6-1 and J is TRBJ2-5; D is uncertain. This CDR3 comprises 12 residues. V gave up 6 bases and J gave up 4 bases, with 9 bases separating them. Germline V gene data show CDR1 as MNHNS and CDR2 as SASEGT. The CDR3 region has the DNA TGTGCCAGCAGCCCACAGAGAGAGACCCAGTACTTC. Its translation: CASSPQRETQYF.

The rearrangement joins TRBV28 to TRBJ1-1, with a possible D match to TRBD1 (5 bases). Trimming took off 1 base at V and 0 bases at J, with 36 bases between the two ends. This CDR3 spans 24 amino acids. The germline V gene encodes CDR1 MDHEN and CDR2 SYDVKM. CDR3 DNA sequence: TGTGCCAGCAGTTTATACGGGGGTTTTTTGTCGTCATGGGGGGATAAAGGGATGAACACTGAAGCTTTCTTT. It encodes CASSLYGGFLSSWGDKGMNTEAFF.

The chain couples TRBV4-3 to TRBJ2-5; TRBD2 is a possible D gene (6 bases). Germline V lookup: CDR1 LGHNA, CDR2 YSLEER. The CDR3 totals 15 residues. The V end lost 2 bases, the J end lost 1 base, and 11 bases lay between the germline ends. CDR3 sequence reads: CASSQRGGTQETQYF. DNA of the CDR3: TGCGCCAGCAGCCAACGAGGCGGGACCCAAGAGACCCAGTACTTC.

The table lists this clone with a few counts. The chain employs TRBV28 and TRBJ1-5; D not resolved. Trimming took off 2 bases at V and 7 bases at J, with 12 bases between the two ends. The length of the CDR3 is 14 residues. Germline assignment: CDR1 MDHEN and CDR2 SYDVKM. The CDR3 nucleotides are TGTGCCAGCAGTTTAAATAGAATCGGGCAGCCCCAGCATTTT. It codes for CASSLNRIGQPQHF. Supplemented by reference TRBV28 and TRBJ1-5, the full variable domain reads DVKVTQSSRYLVKRTGEKVFLECVQDMDHENMFWYRQDPGLGLRLIYFSYDVKMKEKGDIPEGYSVSREKKERFSLILESASTNQTSMYLCASSLNRIGQPQHFGDGTRLSIL.

V gene TRBV6-6 combines with J gene TRBJ2-3; no reliable D call. The CDR3 has 12 residues. Trimming took 5 bases from V and 4 from J, leaving 7 bases between them. Germline V gene sequence: CDR1 MNHNY, CDR2 SVGAGI (reference sequence). DNA of the CDR3: TGTGCCAGCAGTCCGAGCGCAGATACGCAGTATTTT. Encoded protein: CASSPSADTQYF.

This clone occurred a few times. V gene TRBV6-6 combines with J gene TRBJ1-1; D perhaps matches TRBD1 (5 bases). The ends were cut back, 5 bases at V and 1 base at J, with 8 bases in the middle. Germline loops: CDR1 MNHNY, CDR2 SVGAGI (reference sequence). The CDR3 is 13 amino acids. The CDR3 loop reads CASSGGWNTEAFF. The CDR3 DNA follows: TGTGCCAGCAGTGGGGGGTGGAACACTGAAGCTTTCTTT.

This chain uses TRBV2 with TRBJ2-6; D is unresolved. The CDR3 has 14 residues. Germline V gene lookup returns CDR1 SNHLY and CDR2 FYNNEI. V was shortened by 7 bases and J by 0 bases, with 7 bases between the two germline ends. CDR3 protein: CASTYSSGANVLTF. The CDR3 coding sequence is TGTGCCAGCACGTACAGCTCTGGGGCCAACGTCCTGACTTTC.

Comments on this clone: Different DNA sequences within this sample yield the same CDR3. The chain uses TRBV7-9 and TRBJ1-2; 9 bases fit TRBD1. CDR1 SEHNR and CDR2 FQNEAQ come from the germline V gene (reference sequence). The length of the CDR3 is 13 residues. J was trimmed by 4 bases and V by 4 bases; bases with no gene match: 1. CDR3 nucleotide sequence: TGTGCCAGCAGCTCGGGACAGGGCTATGGCTACACCTTC. Translating it yields CASSSGQGYGYTF.